Each of the 9 T cell receptor beta chains below was sequenced from the same sample in a study of blood T cell repertoires in COVID-19. Assay used: immunoSEQ multiplex PCR; TCRdb lists only in-frame clones, some missing. The sample consists of fewer than 500,000 clones, around nine tenths of them appearing once. Sequencing was done on a sample of PBMCs or T cells enriched from blood (not recorded which). The receptors stem from a woman between 25 and 40 years old with acute COVID-19.

V gene TRBV5-6 combines with J gene TRBJ1-1; D may be TRBD1 (5 bases). CDR1 and CDR2 from the germline V gene are SGHDT and YYEEEE. The germline V and J ends were trimmed by 0 bases and 7 bases, with 10 bases remaining between them. There are 13 residues in the CDR3. CDR3: CASSLERGGEAFF. The CDR3, as DNA: TGTGCCAGCAGCTTGGAAAGGGGCGGTGAAGCTTTCTTT.

On this clone: A much bigger clone sits one base away, suggesting this may be a read error. The chain couples TRBV11-2 to TRBJ1-2; D is possibly TRBD1 (6 bases). CDR1 and CDR2 (germline): SGHAT, FQNNGV. The CDR3 runs 12 residues. V gave up 5 bases and J gave up 2 bases, with 6 bases separating them. This CDR3 reads CASSRGNYGYTF. Written as DNA, the CDR3 is TGTGCCAGCAGCAGGGGGAACTATGGCTACACCTTC.

This clone is a singleton in its sample. V is TRBV5-1 and J is TRBJ1-6; D gene ambiguous. Germline V CDR1 and CDR2: SGHRS, YFSETQ. V lost 1 base and J 3 bases, leaving 17 bases between the germline ends. The CDR3 is made up of 18 amino acids. This CDR3 reads CASSLLGNPRLYNSPLHF. The CDR3 DNA is TGCGCCAGCAGCTTGCTCGGAAACCCCAGACTCTATAATTCACCCCTCCACTTT.

The chain links TRBV7-2 to TRBJ2-7, with a tentative D call TRBD2 (6 bases). This CDR3 contains 15 residues. V shed 5 bases and J shed 0 bases, with 14 bases lying between them. Germline V lookup: CDR1 SGHTA, CDR2 FQGNSA. CDR3 in DNA: TGTGCCAGCAGCCCCGGGGTGGGGGGCTCCTACGAGCAGTACTTC. Translation gives CASSPGVGGSYEQYF.

This clone was detected once. The CDR3 loop is CASSVVAGGEKLFF. The DNA for the CDR3 is TGTGCCAGCAGCGTAGTCGCCGGTGGTGAAAAACTGTTTTTT. This chain uses TRBV9 with TRBJ1-4; D ambiguous. V gave up 0 bases and J gave up 7 bases, with 10 bases separating them. CDR1 SGDLS and CDR2 YYNGEE come from the germline V gene. This CDR3 has 14 amino acids.

This chain joins TRBV29-1 and TRBJ1-2, with D maybe TRBD1 (5 bases). CDR1 is SQVTM and CDR2 is ANQGSEA in the germline V gene. CDR3 length: 11 amino acids. Trimming took 7 bases from V and 6 from J, leaving 12 bases between them. CDR3 region: CSARRQNGYTF. CDR3 DNA: TGCAGCGCCCGCCGACAGAATGGCTACACCTTC.

This chain links TRBV10-2 with TRBJ2-5; 10 nucleotides align to TRBD2. V trimming: 2 bases; J trimming: 3 bases; junction bases outside the gene matches: 3. The V gene's germline CDR1 is WSHSY and CDR2 SAAADI. CDR3 length: 15 residues. Written as DNA, the CDR3 is TGCGCCAGCAGTGAGGTTGGACTAGCGGAAGAGACCCAGTACTTC. It codes for CASSEVGLAEETQYF.

The CDR3 nucleotides are TGTGCCAGCAGCCCCGGCGGAGGGGCTAGCACAGATACGCAGTATTTT. Encoded protein: CASSPGGGASTDTQYF. V usage is TRBV7-3 and J usage is TRBJ2-3; possible D gene TRBD2, 6 bases. In germline, CDR1 is SGHTA, CDR2 FQGTGA. Trimming removed 5 bases from V and 0 bases from J, with 15 bases in between. This CDR3 is 16 amino acids long.

The V gene is TRBV6-6, the J gene TRBJ2-7, with TRBD1 as a possible D gene (6 bases). V dropped 7 bases and J dropped 2 bases, with 12 bases sitting between them. CDR1 and CDR2 (germline): MNHNY, SVGAGI (reference sequence). The CDR3 is 13 residues long. The CDR3 here is CASKKQGPYEQYF. In DNA form, the CDR3 reads TGTGCCAGCAAAAAACAGGGTCCCTACGAGCAGTACTTC.